This T cell receptor beta chain appears in the sequencing data of a study of a mutant IDH1 vaccine in newly diagnosed glioma. As for the study in general: Visit V13 took place at week 47, and visit V12 happened at week 35.

The germline V gene encodes CDR1 SGDLS and CDR2 YYNGEE. V lost 6 bases to trimming and J lost 0 bases, with 20 bases between them. The CDR3 runs to 17 residues. Specified time point: week 35, safety follow-up. Every vaccination contained 300 ug of the mutant IDH1 20-mer peptide and was paired with topical imiquimod. Data came from immunoSEQ multiplex PCR; TCRdb stores just in-frame clones and leaves some out. Here the sample spans 35,000 to 50,000 clones, roughly 92% being singletons. Comments on this clone: Its antigen is not identified.

The source material was PBMCs, sampled from a glioma patient whose treatment included an IDH1 peptide vaccine. This TCR derives from a man in his fifties or sixties with glioma. The chain couples TRBV9 to TRBJ2-3, with D perhaps TRBD2 (5 bases). The CDR3: CASTSEGSLTSTDTQYF. For the CDR3, the DNA is TGTGCCAGCACCTCCGAGGGATCCCTCACTAGCACAGATACGCAGTATTTT.